This T cell receptor (beta chain) derives from a study of beta chain features in type 1 diabetes. Study overall: Healthy donors, compared against patients, showed similar age, gender and cell yields.

This clone was picked up a small number of times. The antigen remains unidentified. Trimming removed 4 bases from V and 1 base from J; junction bases left unmatched: 13. The CDR3 sequence is 18 residues long. CDR1 is SGHRS and CDR2 is YFSETQ in the germline V gene. The study's findings and limits: Whether TCRB rearrangement is influenced by HLA type was left unresolved in this analysis. For Type 1 diabetes patients, all four CD4+ subsets carried TCRB CDR3s that were moderately but significantly shorter.

Post-sort purity exceeded 98% for all sorted populations. Reverse transcription of all isolated RNA meant that expressed TCRB transcripts were sequenced. The method was immunoSEQ multiplex PCR; TCRdb's version includes in-frame clones alone and lacks a portion of them. This sample has 140,000 to 150,000 clones; 13% occur once, and the top ten carry under 1.5%. The sequenced material came from central memory CD4+ T cells from blood. This receptor was identified in a man aged 18 to 29 with type 1 diabetes. This sequence joins TRBV5-1 and TRBJ2-1; 8 bases fit TRBD1. CDR3 nucleotide sequence: TGCGCCAGCAGCCTACAGGCAGGGGGCTCGGCGTCCTACAATGAGCAGTTCTTC. Its translation is CASSLQAGGSASYNEQFF.